This T cell receptor beta chain was profiled in a study of blood T cells in healthy people across ages. Whenever a sample was processed, at least 6 million PBMCs were isolated. There were at least 5.5 micrograms of total RNA extracted from every sample. A second PCR, run for about 7 to 12 cycles, used a sample-barcoded 5' primer plus a J-beta primer mix. Each CDR3 protein gets one entry after TCRdb re-called the 5' RACE reads with MiXCR. The repertoire has roughly 570,000 distinct CDR3 sequences, 27% of them found once; the top ten carry roughly 18%. Germline-derived CDR1 and CDR2 are MNHEY and SVGAGI. The CDR3 spans 14 residues. The junction had 9 bases not matched to a gene; V was cut back by 6 bases and J by 8 bases. A note on this clonotype: The antigen remains unidentified.

General study findings and limits: The long-lived group displayed more naive CD4+ cells, plus higher diversity, than the aged donors did.

V gene TRBV6-5 combines with J gene TRBJ2-7; 11 bases fit TRBD2. This receptor was identified in a woman between 65 and 79 years old in good health. The sequencing input was blood. The CDR3 here is CASSSGTSGSQQYF. The DNA for the CDR3 is TGTGCCAGCAGCTCCGGGACTAGCGGTTCTCAGCAGTACTTC.